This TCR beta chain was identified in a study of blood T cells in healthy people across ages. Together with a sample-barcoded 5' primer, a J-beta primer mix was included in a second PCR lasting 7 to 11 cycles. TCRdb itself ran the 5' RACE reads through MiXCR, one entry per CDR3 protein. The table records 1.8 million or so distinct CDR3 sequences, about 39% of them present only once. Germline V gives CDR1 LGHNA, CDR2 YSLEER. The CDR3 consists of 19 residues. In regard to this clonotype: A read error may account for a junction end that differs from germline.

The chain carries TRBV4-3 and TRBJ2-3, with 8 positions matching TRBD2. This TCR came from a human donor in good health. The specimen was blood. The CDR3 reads CTSSQESVWVKRGTDTQYF. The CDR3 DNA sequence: TGCACCAGCAGCCAAGAATCGGTATGGGTAAAGCGGGGGACAGATACGCAGTATTTT.